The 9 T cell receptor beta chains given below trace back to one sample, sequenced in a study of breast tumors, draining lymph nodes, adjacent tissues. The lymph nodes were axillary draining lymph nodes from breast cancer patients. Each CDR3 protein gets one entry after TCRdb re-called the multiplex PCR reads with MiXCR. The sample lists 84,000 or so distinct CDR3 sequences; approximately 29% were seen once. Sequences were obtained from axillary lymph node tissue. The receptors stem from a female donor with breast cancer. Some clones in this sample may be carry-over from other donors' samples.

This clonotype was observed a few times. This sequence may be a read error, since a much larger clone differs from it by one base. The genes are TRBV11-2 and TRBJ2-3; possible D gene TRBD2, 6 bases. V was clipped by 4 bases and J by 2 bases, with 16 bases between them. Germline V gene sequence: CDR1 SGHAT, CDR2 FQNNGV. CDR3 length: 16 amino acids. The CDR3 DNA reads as TGTGCCAGCAGCTGGGGGGATAGCGCCATCACAGATACGCAGTATTTT. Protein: CASSWGDSAITDTQYF.

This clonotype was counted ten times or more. The CDR3 loop reads CASSRLREDTGELFF. The CDR3 DNA reads as TGTGCCAGCAGTAGGCTGCGGGAGGACACCGGGGAGCTGTTTTTT. The V and J genes are TRBV2 and TRBJ2-2; TRBD2 agrees at 8 bases. V shed 5 bases, J shed 3 bases, and the junction held 5 bases outside the gene matches. Germline CDR1 and CDR2: SNHLY and FYNNEI. The CDR3 consists of 15 residues.

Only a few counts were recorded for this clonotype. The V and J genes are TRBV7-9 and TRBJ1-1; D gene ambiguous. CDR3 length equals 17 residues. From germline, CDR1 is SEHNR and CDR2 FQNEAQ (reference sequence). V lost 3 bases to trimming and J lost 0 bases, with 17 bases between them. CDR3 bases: TGTGCCAGCAGCTTCTTCAGCTCGGAGTCCATGAACACTGAAGCTTTCTTT. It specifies CASSFFSSESMNTEAFF.

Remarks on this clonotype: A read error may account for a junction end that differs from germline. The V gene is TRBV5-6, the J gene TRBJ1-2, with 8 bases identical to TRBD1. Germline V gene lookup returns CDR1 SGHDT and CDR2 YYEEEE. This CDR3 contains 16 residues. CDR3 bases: TGTGCCAGCAGCGTAAACAGGGGGTCGAAGAACTATGGCCACACCTTC. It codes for CASSVNRGSKNYGHTF. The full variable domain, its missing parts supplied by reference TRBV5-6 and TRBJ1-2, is DAGVTQSPTHLIKTRGQQVTLRCSPKSGHDTVSWYQQALGQGPQFIFQYYEEEERQRGNFPDRFSGHQFPNYSSELNVNALLLGDSALYLCASSVNRGSKNYGHTFGSGTRLTVV.

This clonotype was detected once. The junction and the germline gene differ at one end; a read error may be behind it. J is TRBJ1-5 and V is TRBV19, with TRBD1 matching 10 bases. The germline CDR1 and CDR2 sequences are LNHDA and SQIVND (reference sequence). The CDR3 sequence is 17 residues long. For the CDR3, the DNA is TGTGCCAGTAGTACTGGGGGACAGGGGTACGGCAATCAGCCCCAGCCCTTT. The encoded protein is CASSTGGQGYGNQPQPF. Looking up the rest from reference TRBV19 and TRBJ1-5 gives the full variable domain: DGGITQSPKYLFRKEGQNVTLSCEQNLNHDAMYWYRQDPGQGLRLIYYSQIVNDFQKGDIAEGYSVSREKKESFPLTVTSAQKNPTAFYLCASSTGGQGYGNQPQPFGDGTRLSIL.

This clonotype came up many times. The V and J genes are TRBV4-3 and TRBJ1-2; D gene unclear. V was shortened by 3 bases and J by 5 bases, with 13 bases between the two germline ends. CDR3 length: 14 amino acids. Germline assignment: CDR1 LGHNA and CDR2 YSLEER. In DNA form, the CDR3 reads TGCGCCAGCAGCCAGTCCCTCGGAGAATATGGCTACACCTTC. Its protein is CASSQSLGEYGYTF.

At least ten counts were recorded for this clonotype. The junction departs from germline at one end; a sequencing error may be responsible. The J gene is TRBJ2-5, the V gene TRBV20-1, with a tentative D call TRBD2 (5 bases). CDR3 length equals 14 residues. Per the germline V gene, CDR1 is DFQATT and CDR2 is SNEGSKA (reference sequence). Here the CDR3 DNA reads TGCAGTGCGAGAGACGGGATGGACCAAGAGACCCAGTACTTC. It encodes CSARDGMDQETQYF.

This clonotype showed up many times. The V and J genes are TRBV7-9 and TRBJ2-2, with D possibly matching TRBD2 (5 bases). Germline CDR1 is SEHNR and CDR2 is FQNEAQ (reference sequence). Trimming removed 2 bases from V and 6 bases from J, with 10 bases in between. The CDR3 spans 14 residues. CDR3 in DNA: TGTGCCAGCAGCTTATTGTCTAGCTCCGGGGAGCTGTTTTTT. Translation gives CASSLLSSSGELFF.

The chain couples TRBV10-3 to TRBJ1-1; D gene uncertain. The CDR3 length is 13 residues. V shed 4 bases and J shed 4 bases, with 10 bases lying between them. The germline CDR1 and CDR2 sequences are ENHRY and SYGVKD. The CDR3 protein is CAISGLPGTEAFF. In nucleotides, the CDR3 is TGTGCCATCAGTGGGTTGCCGGGCACTGAAGCTTTCTTT.